The 27 T cell receptor beta chains reported below all come from one sample, sequenced in a study of shared clonotypes between healthy human individuals. Sequencing was performed with immunoSEQ multiplex PCR; in TCRdb, only in-frame clones are kept and a portion is missing. This sample has a few million clones; approximately 93% occur once, and the top ten carry 0.39%. The sequencing input was naive CD4+ T cells from PBMCs. Subset of the sample: CD45RA+ positively selected. Receptors were obtained from a young man in good health. Some clones in this sample may be carry-over from other donors' samples.

This chain links TRBV4-3 with TRBJ2-3; D might be TRBD1 (6 bases). V gave up 4 bases and J gave up 0 bases, with 11 bases separating them. The germline CDR1 and CDR2 sequences are LGHNA and YSLEER. The CDR3 has 15 residues. CDR3 protein: CASSLPGHSTDTQYF. The CDR3 nucleotides read TGCGCCAGCAGCCTCCCGGGACATAGCACAGATACGCAGTATTTT.

The chain carries TRBV28 and TRBJ2-7, with 11 bases aligning to TRBD1. J was trimmed by 5 bases and V by 6 bases; bases with no gene match: 9. The germline V gene has CDR1 MDHEN and CDR2 SYDVKM. This CDR3 contains 15 residues. CDR3 amino acids: CASSETRTGGHEQYF. The CDR3 DNA sequence: TGTGCCAGCAGCGAAACGAGGACAGGGGGCCACGAGCAGTACTTC. Based on the CDR3 plus reference TRBV28 and TRBJ2-7, the full variable domain is DVKVTQSSRYLVKRTGEKVFLECVQDMDHENMFWYRQDPGLGLRLIYFSYDVKMKEKGDIPEGYSVSREKKERFSLILESASTNQTSMYLCASSETRTGGHEQYFGPGTRLTVT.

The DNA of the CDR3 is TGTGCCAGCAGCTCTTCCACAGATACGCAGTATTTT. This sequence encodes CASSSSTDTQYF. The chain recombines TRBV11-3 with TRBJ2-3; D not certain. The CDR3 sequence is 12 residues long. The germline gives CDR1 SGHNT, CDR2 YENEEA. The V end lost 4 bases, the J end lost 2 bases, and 4 bases lay between the germline ends.

Comments on this clone: This specimen includes other DNA sequences encoding the same CDR3. V usage is TRBV2 and J usage is TRBJ1-4, with D hard to call. The germline CDR1 and CDR2 sequences are SNHLY and FYNNEI. The ends were cut back, 3 bases at V and 1 base at J, with 6 bases in the middle. The length of the CDR3 is 14 residues. Here the CDR3 reads CASSEGGTNEKLFF. In DNA form, the CDR3 reads TGTGCCAGCAGTGAGGGAGGAACTAATGAAAAACTGTTTTTT.

V gene TRBV5-1 combines with J gene TRBJ1-3; D is perhaps TRBD1 (5 bases). The CDR3 consists of 14 residues. The V gene's germline CDR1 is SGHRS and CDR2 YFSETQ. Trimming pared 4 bases from V and 7 bases from J, leaving 15 bases between. The CDR3 reads CASSPGTTGNTIYF. In DNA form, the CDR3 reads TGCGCCAGCAGCCCCGGGACCACCGGGAACACCATATATTTT.

The genes are TRBV27 and TRBJ2-7; D unclear. The CDR3 totals 14 residues. With 2 bases removed from V and 0 bases from J, the gap between germline ends came to 8 bases. Germline V gene sequence: CDR1 MNHEY, CDR2 SMNVEV (reference sequence). CDR3 loop: CASSLEAVSYEQYF. As DNA, the CDR3 is TGTGCCAGCAGTTTAGAGGCAGTCTCCTACGAGCAGTACTTC.

The genes are TRBV7-9 and TRBJ2-5; D may be TRBD1 (5 bases). V lost 5 bases and J lost 0, with 13 bases in between. Looked up from germline, CDR1 is SEHNR and CDR2 is FQNEAQ (reference sequence). The CDR3 length is 15 residues. The CDR3 sequence: CASSEDRVHQETQYF. The CDR3 nucleotides are TGTGCCAGCAGCGAAGACAGAGTACACCAAGAGACCCAGTACTTC.

This rearrangement joins TRBV11-2 to TRBJ1-2; D not resolved. Germline V lookup: CDR1 SGHAT, CDR2 FQNNGV. This CDR3 spans 13 amino acids. The germline V and J ends were trimmed by 5 bases and 4 bases, with 11 bases remaining between them. The CDR3 region has the DNA TGTGCCAGCAGCCTAGGTACCTTCTATGGCTACACCTTC. Protein sequence: CASSLGTFYGYTF.

This clone is a singleton in its sample. The rearrangement uses TRBV7-9 and TRBJ2-7; D remains ambiguous. The CDR3 extends over 13 amino acids. Per the germline V gene, CDR1 is SEHNR and CDR2 is FQNEAQ (reference sequence). The ends were cut back, 3 bases at V and 2 bases at J, with 8 bases in the middle. CDR3 bases: TGTGCCAGCAGCTTTAACAACGCCTACGAGCAGTACTTC. It encodes CASSFNNAYEQYF.

The CDR3 DNA follows: TGCGCCAGCAGCTTGGTCATAGCGGGAGGCACCTACAATGAGCAGTTCTTC. This gives the protein CASSLVIAGGTYNEQFF. The chain has TRBV5-1 and TRBJ2-1, with TRBD2 matching over 10 bases. This CDR3 has 17 amino acids. Germline trimming cut 0 bases from V and 2 bases from J; bases unmatched to any gene: 5. Germline V gene sequence: CDR1 SGHRS, CDR2 YFSETQ.

The chain uses TRBV6-5 and TRBJ2-5; TRBD1 matches 8 bases. Per the germline V gene, CDR1 is MNHEY and CDR2 is SVGAGI. The CDR3 covers 14 residues. The V and J ends lost 6 bases and 3 bases, in that order; junction bases with no gene match: 6. CDR3 protein: CASSRRTGKETQYF. The DNA for the CDR3 is TGTGCCAGCAGCCGGCGGACAGGGAAAGAGACCCAGTACTTC.

The genes are TRBV28 and TRBJ2-5, with 7 nucleotides matching TRBD1. With 7 bases clipped from V and 5 bases from J, the junction kept 4 bases outside the gene matches. The length of the CDR3 is 12 residues. In germline, CDR1 is MDHEN, CDR2 SYDVKM. The CDR3 nucleotides are TGTGCCAGCAAGGGGGCAGGGGAGACCCAGTACTTC. It yields the protein CASKGAGETQYF.

The V call is TRBV5-1, the J call TRBJ2-7, with a possible D match to TRBD2 (5 bases). Germline V lookup: CDR1 SGHRS, CDR2 YFSETQ. The CDR3 totals 15 residues. V was clipped by 0 bases and J by 4 bases, with 14 bases between them. The CDR3 bases are TGCGCCAGCAGCTTGGCCGACGGAGGACTTTACGAGCAGTACTTC. Translating gives CASSLADGGLYEQYF.

V usage is TRBV30 and J usage is TRBJ1-2; D ambiguous. CDR3 length: 13 residues. V was clipped by 4 bases and J by 6 bases, with 15 bases between them. The V gene's germline CDR1 is GTSNPN and CDR2 SVGIG (reference sequence). The CDR3 coding sequence is TGTGCCTGGACCCAAACCGCGGGTGATGGCTACACCTTC. Amino acids: CAWTQTAGDGYTF.

CDR3 sequence reads: CASSLDFGTAVRYTF. In DNA form, the CDR3 reads TGTGCCAGCAGCTTAGATTTTGGGACAGCCGTGCGCTACACCTTC. V usage is TRBV7-3 and J usage is TRBJ1-2, with 7 nucleotides matching TRBD1. The germline gives CDR1 SGHTA, CDR2 FQGTGA. This CDR3 is built from 15 residues. The J segment lost 9 bases and the V segment lost 2 bases, leaving 12 bases of the junction unmatched.

The V call is TRBV5-1, the J call TRBJ1-4; TRBD1 agrees at 8 bases. The ends lost 0 bases at V and 7 bases at J; junction bases unmatched: 5. CDR1 and CDR2 from the germline V gene are SGHRS and YFSETQ. The length of the CDR3 is 15 residues. The CDR3, as DNA: TGCGCCAGCAGCTTGGGGGACAGGTGGGGTGAAAAACTGTTTTTT. Protein sequence: CASSLGDRWGEKLFF.

J is TRBJ2-7 and V is TRBV28; 8 nucleotides agree with TRBD2. With V trimmed by 5 bases and J by 4 bases, 10 bases remained unmatched. Germline V gene lookup returns CDR1 MDHEN and CDR2 SYDVKM. This CDR3 comprises 15 residues. DNA of the CDR3: TGTGCCAGCAGTCCTCCCCCGGGAGGGAAGTACGAGCAGTACTTC. Residues: CASSPPPGGKYEQYF.

The count of this clone is one. The chain recombines TRBV27 with TRBJ1-2, with D tentatively TRBD1 (5 bases). The V and J ends lost 2 bases and 4 bases respectively, with 14 bases between them. This CDR3 is built from 15 residues. The V gene's germline CDR1 is MNHEY and CDR2 SMNVEV (reference sequence). CDR3 sequence: CASSLDSAVGYGYTF. CDR3 nucleotide sequence: TGTGCCAGCAGTTTAGACAGTGCGGTCGGCTATGGCTACACCTTC.

This sequence joins TRBV27 and TRBJ1-4, with D maybe TRBD1 (6 bases). V was clipped by 8 bases and J by 7 bases, with 14 bases between them. Germline V gene data show CDR1 as MNHEY and CDR2 as SMNVEV (reference sequence). CDR3 length equals 13 residues. CDR3 in amino acids: CASHGRGTEKLFF. In DNA, the CDR3 is TGTGCCAGCCATGGCAGGGGCACTGAAAAACTGTTTTTT.

The CDR3 loop reads CASSPPGLGGVEQYF. CDR3 sequence (DNA): TGTGCCAGCTCACCACCGGGCTTGGGGGGGGTCGAGCAGTACTTC. The chain employs TRBV18 and TRBJ2-7; 7 bases fit TRBD2. The V segment lost 0 bases and the J segment 6 bases; nucleotides outside the gene matches: 8. The CDR3 totals 15 residues. CDR1 is KGHSH and CDR2 is LQKENI in the germline V gene.

The chain combines TRBV15 with TRBJ2-7, with unresolved D. This CDR3 is built from 13 residues. Trimming left V 2 bases short and J 2 bases short, with 7 bases between. CDR1 LNHNV and CDR2 YYDKDF come from the germline V gene (reference sequence). For the CDR3, the DNA is TGTGCCACCAGCAGAACCATAGCCTACGAGCAGTACTTC. Its translation is CATSRTIAYEQYF.

The chain carries TRBV6-4 and TRBJ2-7, with 9 nucleotides matching TRBD1. CDR1 MRHNA and CDR2 SNTAGT come from the germline V gene. With V trimmed by 5 bases and J by 3 bases, 5 bases remained unmatched. The CDR3 length is 14 residues. CDR3 bases: TGTGCCAGCAGTCCGACAGGGGGAGGCTACGAGCAGTACTTC. Translated: CASSPTGGGYEQYF.

This sequence joins TRBV5-1 and TRBJ2-1, with D possibly being TRBD1 (5 bases). V gave up 1 base and J gave up 1 base, with 12 bases separating them. This CDR3 region has 16 residues. The germline gives CDR1 SGHRS, CDR2 YFSETQ. Here the CDR3 reads CASSLRRTTSYNEQFF. In DNA form, the CDR3 reads TGCGCCAGCAGCTTGCGCAGGACAACTTCCTACAATGAGCAGTTCTTC.

The chain recombines TRBV27 with TRBJ2-7, with D perhaps matching TRBD1 (6 bases). Germline V gene lookup returns CDR1 MNHEY and CDR2 SMNVEV (reference sequence). Trimming took 5 bases from V and 2 from J, leaving 13 bases between them. The CDR3 runs to 14 residues. In DNA, the CDR3 is TGTGCCAGCAGTACCATGACAGGAGCCTACGAGCAGTACTTC. Amino acid sequence: CASSTMTGAYEQYF.

In its sample, this clone was seen once. A read error may be the cause here, since a much bigger clone is one base away. The sample carries other DNA sequences with the same CDR3. The genes are TRBV28 and TRBJ1-1; the D gene is possibly TRBD1 (6 bases). This CDR3 is 13 amino acids long. Germline V lookup: CDR1 MDHEN, CDR2 SYDVKM. The V and J ends lost 3 bases and 1 base respectively, with 6 bases between them. The CDR3, as DNA: TGTGCCAGCAGTTTGACAGGGAACACTGAAGCTTTCTTT. Translated: CASSLTGNTEAFF.

V usage is TRBV27 and J usage is TRBJ1-2, with TRBD1 as a possible D gene (5 bases). Germline V CDR1 and CDR2: MNHEY, SMNVEV (reference sequence). The CDR3 contains 12 residues. CDR3 sequence reads: CPFGALVYGYTF. DNA of the CDR3: TGTCCGTTTGGGGCGCTGGTCTATGGCTACACCTTC.

This chain connects TRBV5-1 to TRBJ1-3, with D perhaps TRBD1 (5 bases). From germline, CDR1 is SGHRS and CDR2 YFSETQ. The CDR3 consists of 16 residues. V was shortened by 0 bases and J by 0 bases, with 10 bases between the two germline ends. The CDR3 protein is CASSLAGLFSGNTIYF. The CDR3 DNA reads TGCGCCAGCAGCTTGGCGGGGCTATTCTCTGGAAACACCATATATTTT.